The 23 T cell receptor beta chains below come from one sample, sequenced in a study of T cell responses to AZD1222 COVID-19 vaccine (dated by TCRdb to the early 2020s). The method was the immunoSEQ multiplex PCR assay. Entries here come from immuneACCESS through TCRdb and include only in-frame sequences with V and J called. Some clones fail to appear in such tables; in the studies checked, an unresolved V gene covers under half of the shortfall, and the cause of the remainder is unknown. The sample records fewer than 150,000 clones, 90% of which are singletons. Of the sample, around 1.6% is held by the ten largest clones. The label giving this sample's time point can be read as: about 28 days (+/-7) after the second vaccine dose. The specimen was peripheral blood, collected 28 days after the second AZD1222 dose. The receptors were sampled from an adult who received the AZD1222 COVID-19 vaccine.

The CDR3 is CASRTTWGTEAFF. The CDR3 DNA reads as TGTGCCAGCAGGACTACATGGGGGACTGAAGCTTTCTTT. This chain joins TRBV2 and TRBJ1-1, with D possibly being TRBD1 (5 bases). The CDR3 is 13 amino acids. Germline V gene lookup returns CDR1 SNHLY and CDR2 FYNNEI. With 6 bases removed from V and 5 bases from J, the gap between germline ends came to 13 bases.

J is TRBJ1-2 and V is TRBV2; tentatively, D is TRBD1 (6 bases). The germline V and J ends were trimmed by 3 bases and 7 bases, with 12 bases remaining between them. Germline CDR1 reads SNHLY; CDR2 reads FYNNEI. The CDR3 contains 13 residues. The CDR3 DNA reads as TGTGCCAGCAGTGATAACAGGGAAGGTGGCTACACCTTC. Translation gives CASSDNREGGYTF.

The chain recombines TRBV7-2 with TRBJ1-2, with 7 bases lining up with TRBD1. The CDR3 extends over 15 amino acids. Germline CDR1 and CDR2: SGHTA and FQGNSA. The V and J ends lost 6 bases and 0 bases, in that order; junction bases with no gene match: 7. In nucleotides, the CDR3 is TGTGCCAGCAGAAAACCGGGACAGTCTAACTATGGCTACACCTTC. Translating gives CASRKPGQSNYGYTF. Drawing the rest from reference TRBV7-2 and TRBJ1-2, the complete variable domain is GAGVSQSPSNKVTEKGKDVELRCDPISGHTALYWYRQSLGQGLEFLIYFQGNSAPDKSGLPSDRFSAERTGGSVSTLTIQRTQQEDSAVYLCASRKPGQSNYGYTFGSGTRLTVV.

The V gene is TRBV10-3, the J gene TRBJ1-4; possibly TRBD1 for D (5 bases). Germline CDR1 ENHRY, CDR2 SYGVKD. The V gene lost 6 bases and the J gene lost 7 bases, with 12 bases spanning the gap. The CDR3 is made up of 13 amino acids. The DNA of the CDR3 is TGTGCCATCAGCGGCAGGGTTGGTGAAAAACTGTTTTTT. It translates to CAISGRVGEKLFF.

The V and J genes are TRBV7-9 and TRBJ1-5, with D perhaps TRBD1 (5 bases). The CDR3 has 18 amino acids. CDR1 and CDR2 from the germline V gene are SEHNR and FQNEAQ (reference sequence). Between the trimmed V and J ends, which lost 3 bases and 2 bases, there was a span of 20 bases. The CDR3 DNA sequence: TGTGCCAGCAGCTTTACCCCCGACCAGGGCATTGGCAATCAGCCCCAGCATTTT. Translating it yields CASSFTPDQGIGNQPQHF.

This chain connects TRBV27 to TRBJ1-1; D is uncertain. This CDR3 has 14 residues. Trimming cost V 3 bases and J 1 base, with 9 bases left between them. CDR1 is MNHEY and CDR2 is SMNVEV in the germline V gene (reference sequence). The CDR3 sequence: CASSLRETNTEAFF. As DNA, the CDR3 is TGTGCCAGCAGTTTGCGGGAAACGAACACTGAAGCTTTCTTT.

The chain employs TRBV6-2 or TRBV6-3 and TRBJ1-2; no clear D. The CDR3 covers 13 residues. V was pared by 6 bases and J by 0 bases, with 8 bases between. The germline V gene encodes CDR1 MNHEY and CDR2 SVGEGT. The CDR3 spells CASSPAANYGYTF. In DNA, the CDR3 is TGTGCCAGCAGCCCCGCAGCTAACTATGGCTACACCTTC.

The chain joins TRBV10-3 to TRBJ2-7, with TRBD1 identical over 7 bases. The length of the CDR3 is 14 residues. With 9 bases clipped from V and 1 base from J, the junction kept 9 bases outside the gene matches. Germline V CDR1 and CDR2: ENHRY, SYGVKD. This CDR3 is CAIWETGTSYEQYV. DNA for the CDR3: TGTGCCATTTGGGAGACAGGGACATCCTACGAGCAGTACGTC.

On this clone itself: One junction end disagrees with the germline gene, perhaps due to a read error. V usage is TRBV7-7 and J usage is TRBJ2-1; D remains ambiguous. The CDR3 has 15 amino acids. Germline V gene data show CDR1 as SSHAT and CDR2 as FNYEAQ (reference sequence). The CDR3 here is CASSLGASQNNEQFF. CDR3 nucleotide sequence: TGTGCTAGCAGCTTAGGAGCCTCACAGAACAATGAGCAGTTCTTC. Filled out from reference TRBV7-7 and TRBJ2-1, the complete variable domain reads GAGVSQSPRYKVTKRGQDVTLRCDPISSHATLYWYQQALGQGPEFLTYFNYEAQPDKSGLPSDRFSAERPEGSISTLTIQRTEQRDSAMYRCASSLGASQNNEQFFGPGTRLTVL.

This rearrangement joins TRBV6-5 to TRBJ1-1; tentative D call: TRBD1 (5 bases). Germline lookup yields CDR1 MNHEY and CDR2 SVGAGI. The V and J ends lost 7 bases and 4 bases respectively, with 10 bases between them. The CDR3 is 12 residues long. In DNA, the CDR3 is TGTGCCAGCAATAGGGACGGCACTGAAGCTTTCTTT. It codes for CASNRDGTEAFF.

The rearrangement links TRBV28 to TRBJ2-1; D not certain. In germline, CDR1 is MDHEN, CDR2 SYDVKM. Trimming took off 3 bases at V and 7 bases at J, with 7 bases between the two ends. The CDR3 has 12 amino acids. Here the CDR3 reads CASSFLGNEQFF. CDR3 nucleotide sequence: TGTGCCAGCAGTTTTCTGGGGAATGAGCAGTTCTTC.

J is TRBJ2-1 and V is TRBV6-4; weak D call: TRBD2 (6 bases). This CDR3 region has 13 residues. Trimming removed 6 bases at V and 8 bases at J, with 14 bases between. In germline, CDR1 is MRHNA, CDR2 SNTAGT. The CDR3 nucleotides are TGTGCCAGCAGCCCCCACGGAGGGTATGAGCAGTTCTTC. This sequence encodes CASSPHGGYEQFF.

This clone was observed once. The genes are TRBV3-1 (or the pseudogene TRBV3-2) and TRBJ2-6; D might be TRBD2 (5 bases). Trimming left V 6 bases short and J 1 base short, with 7 bases between. CDR3 length: 14 amino acids. Germline-derived CDR1 and CDR2 are LGHDT and YNNKEL (reference sequence). The CDR3 loop is CASRLGSGANVLTF. The CDR3 DNA is TGTGCCAGCAGACTAGGATCTGGGGCCAACGTCCTGACTTTC.

The chain carries TRBV7-2 and TRBJ2-3; TRBD1 aligns across 8 bases. The CDR3 sequence is 16 residues long. The V gene end was trimmed by 0 bases and the J gene end by 4 bases; junction bases not matched to a gene: 6. Germline V CDR1 and CDR2: SGHTA, FQGNSA. The CDR3 sequence: CASSLAARGQADTQYF. CDR3 DNA sequence: TGTGCCAGCAGCTTAGCTGCCAGGGGGCAGGCAGATACGCAGTATTTT.

The V gene is TRBV27, the J gene TRBJ2-1, with a tentative D call TRBD2 (5 bases). V shed 2 bases and J shed 1 base, with 9 bases lying between them. The germline V gene encodes CDR1 MNHEY and CDR2 SMNVEV (reference sequence). The CDR3 consists of 15 residues. CDR3 amino acids: CASSLAGPSYNEQFF. In DNA, the CDR3 is TGTGCCAGCAGTTTAGCGGGTCCATCCTACAATGAGCAGTTCTTC.

The V call is TRBV28, the J call TRBJ1-2; no clear D gene. With 5 bases removed from V and 4 bases from J, the gap between germline ends came to 8 bases. CDR1 is MDHEN and CDR2 is SYDVKM in the germline V gene. CDR3 size: 12 residues. The DNA for the CDR3 is TGTGCCAGCAGTCTTAACTTCTATGGCTACACCTTC. This encodes CASSLNFYGYTF.

The genes are TRBV19 and TRBJ1-3; D gene ambiguous. The CDR3 covers 13 residues. The V end was cut by 8 bases, the J end by 0 bases, with 8 bases between. From germline, CDR1 is LNHDA and CDR2 SQIVND (reference sequence). Here the CDR3 reads CASRPPSGNTIYF. Written as DNA, the CDR3 is TGTGCCAGTCGCCCGCCCTCTGGAAACACCATATATTTT. Variable domain in full (rest from reference TRBV19 and TRBJ1-3): DGGITQSPKYLFRKEGQNVTLSCEQNLNHDAMYWYRQDPGQGLRLIYYSQIVNDFQKGDIAEGYSVSREKKESFPLTVTSAQKNPTAFYLCASRPPSGNTIYFGEGSWLTVV.

V gene TRBV27 combines with J gene TRBJ2-4; D is unclear. Trimming left V 8 bases short and J 0 bases short, with 14 bases between. Germline V gene data show CDR1 as MNHEY and CDR2 as SMNVEV (reference sequence). CDR3 length: 15 residues. This CDR3 is CASRKSNLAKNIQYF. The CDR3 DNA is TGTGCCAGCCGTAAAAGCAATCTAGCCAAAAACATTCAGTACTTC.

The V and J genes are TRBV6-5 and TRBJ2-3; perhaps TRBD2 as D (5 bases). Trimming stripped 3 bases from V and 2 bases from J, with 12 bases between. The length of the CDR3 is 15 residues. CDR1 is MNHEY, CDR2 SVGAGI, per germline. CDR3 coding DNA: TGTGCCAGCAGTTATGCTGGACTCTTCACAGATACGCAGTATTTT. Amino acid sequence: CASSYAGLFTDTQYF.

V and J are TRBV29-1 and TRBJ1-2; 7 bases agree with TRBD1. Germline trimming cut 6 bases from V and 5 bases from J; bases unmatched to any gene: 12. Looked up from germline, CDR1 is SQVTM and CDR2 is ANQGSEA. CDR3 size: 14 residues. The CDR3 reads CSVVDRAGGYGYTF. The CDR3 nucleotides read TGCAGCGTCGTTGACAGGGCGGGGGGTTATGGCTACACCTTC. Together with reference TRBV29-1 and TRBJ1-2, the CDR3 gives the full variable domain: SAVISQKPSRDICQRGTSLTIQCQVDSQVTMMFWYRQQPGQSLTLIATANQGSEATYESGFVIDKFPISRPNLTFSTLTVSNMSPEDSSIYLCSVVDRAGGYGYTFGSGTRLTVV.

The chain carries TRBV6-4 and TRBJ2-2; 9 bases are a match to TRBD2. Per the germline V gene, CDR1 is MRHNA and CDR2 is SNTAGT. V lost 4 bases, J lost 6 bases, and 12 bases stayed unmatched. The CDR3 is 17 amino acids. The CDR3 region has the DNA TGTGCCAGCAGTGCTCAATCCGGGACTAGCCGGCCCGGGGAGCTGTTTTTT. Its translation: CASSAQSGTSRPGELFF.

The CDR3, as DNA: TGTGCCAGCAGTCTAGGGAAGGCAGTGGGGCAAGAGACCCAGTACTTC. It yields the protein CASSLGKAVGQETQYF. This rearrangement joins TRBV7-8 to TRBJ2-5; no firm D call. V was shortened by 6 bases and J by 2 bases, with 19 bases between the two germline ends. Looked up from germline, CDR1 is SGHVS and CDR2 is FQNEAQ. This CDR3 contains 16 residues.

V and J are TRBV30 and TRBJ2-3; tentatively, D is TRBD1 or TRBD2 (6 bases each). Germline assignment: CDR1 GTSNPN and CDR2 SVGIG (reference sequence). The CDR3 has 15 residues. V lost 6 bases, J lost 6 bases, and 22 bases lay in between. The CDR3 nucleotides read TGTGCCTGCGCCCCGGGGGCGCAACCTTGGGATACGCAGTATTTT. It codes for CACAPGAQPWDTQYF.